The next 15 T cell receptor beta chains were all read from a single sample in a study of naive and memory T cell subsets. The beta constant-region primer was an equimolar mix of two oligonucleotides covering TRBC1 and TRBC2. Four rounds of PCR amplified the ligated cDNA using nested alpha and beta constant-region primers plus SP2. TCRdb redid the calling of the UMI-ligation and nested PCR reads with MiXCR, one entry per CDR3 protein. The sample lists around 110,000 distinct CDR3 sequences, 36% occurring once. What was sequenced was central memory CD4+ T cells from blood. These receptors all come from a human donor in good health.

The chain links TRBV20-1 to TRBJ2-2; perhaps TRBD2 as D (6 bases). CDR1 and CDR2 from the germline V gene are DFQATT and SNEGSKA (reference sequence). The germline V and J ends were trimmed by 2 bases and 6 bases, with 10 bases remaining between them. CDR3 length: 13 residues. The CDR3, as DNA: TGCAGTGCTAGAAGGAGGGCCGCCGGGGAGCTGTTTTTT. As protein: CSARRRAAGELFF.

The chain carries TRBV27 and TRBJ2-2; 10 bases are a match to TRBD2. This CDR3 region has 14 residues. Looked up from germline, CDR1 is MNHEY and CDR2 is SMNVEV (reference sequence). Germline trimming cut 10 bases from V and 5 bases from J; bases unmatched to any gene: 7. Here the CDR3 reads CATQPSGSTGELFF. CDR3 sequence (DNA): TGTGCCACCCAGCCTAGCGGGAGTACCGGGGAGCTGTTTTTT.

This clonotype was detected a few times. This chain connects TRBV27 to TRBJ1-5; D is perhaps TRBD1 (6 bases). Germline CDR1 and CDR2: MNHEY and SMNVEV (reference sequence). Trimming removed 5 bases from V and 3 bases from J, with 17 bases in between. This CDR3 region has 16 residues. The chain's CDR3 is CASSGQQGLPNQPQHF. The CDR3 DNA is TGTGCCAGCAGTGGACAACAGGGCCTCCCCAATCAGCCCCAGCATTTT.

There are a few counts of this clonotype. The genes are TRBV3-1 and TRBJ2-7, with D tentatively TRBD2 (5 bases). The CDR3 is 16 amino acids. Germline V gene sequence: CDR1 LGHDT, CDR2 YNNKEL (reference sequence). V lost 3 bases to trimming and J lost 0 bases, with 15 bases between them. CDR3 bases: TGTGCCAGCAGCCACCTACTAGTAATGAGCTCCTACGAGCAGTACTTC. It translates to CASSHLLVMSSYEQYF.

This clonotype was counted between two and nine times. V usage is TRBV5-4 and J usage is TRBJ2-3; 7 positions match TRBD2. CDR1 is SGHNT and CDR2 is YYREEE in the germline V gene (reference sequence). V lost 2 bases to trimming and J lost 0 bases; unmatched junction nucleotides: 6. The CDR3 sequence is 16 residues long. CDR3 residues: CASSFGGRASTDTQYF. CDR3 bases: TGTGCCAGCAGCTTTGGAGGGAGGGCCAGCACAGATACGCAGTATTTT.

This sequence joins TRBV29-1 and TRBJ1-1; 8 bases are shared with TRBD1. Germline values: CDR1 SQVTM, CDR2 ANQGSEA. CDR3 length: 13 residues. V dropped 3 bases and J dropped 10; count of bases not matched to a gene: 10. The CDR3 nucleotides read TGCAGCGTTGATGAGACAGGGGAAAGTCGAGCTTTCTTT. It translates to CSVDETGESRAFF.

The chain is built from TRBV5-1 and TRBJ2-6; D call uncertain. Germline assignment: CDR1 SGHRS and CDR2 YFSETQ. The CDR3 extends over 16 amino acids. Trimming removed 0 bases at V and 0 bases at J, with 7 bases between. The CDR3 coding sequence is TGCGCCAGCAGCTTGGGAGTTAACTCTGGGGCCAACGTCCTGACTTTC. It translates to CASSLGVNSGANVLTF.

This clonotype was counted only a few times. J is TRBJ2-6 and V is TRBV20-1; 9 bases fit TRBD1. Germline loops: CDR1 DFQATT, CDR2 SNEGSKA (reference sequence). The CDR3 totals 16 residues. The V gene end was trimmed by 3 bases and the J gene end by 4 bases; junction bases not matched to a gene: 7. CDR3 protein: CSARKQGARGANVLTF. CDR3 sequence (DNA): TGCAGTGCTAGGAAACAGGGGGCGAGGGGGGCCAACGTCCTGACTTTC.

The chain employs TRBV28 and TRBJ2-3; D gene unclear. The CDR3 covers 14 residues. Trimming took 5 bases from V and 4 from J, leaving 13 bases between them. CDR1 is MDHEN, CDR2 SYDVKM, per germline. The CDR3 DNA reads TGTGCCAGCAGTCCCGCCCCCCGGCCAGATACGCAGTATTTT. It encodes CASSPAPRPDTQYF.

This clonotype has a count of ten or more. The chain recombines TRBV7-6 with TRBJ2-3; 9 nucleotides align to TRBD1. The length of the CDR3 is 15 residues. CDR1 and CDR2 from the germline V gene are SGHVS and FNYEAQ. The trim removed 5 bases at V and 3 bases at J, leaving 6 bases unmatched. CDR3 residues: CASSPGQGVTDTQYF. For the CDR3, the DNA is TGTGCCAGCAGCCCGGGACAGGGAGTAACAGATACGCAGTATTTT.

This chain connects TRBV7-1 to TRBJ2-7; D unresolved. TRBV7-1 is treated as an ORF (open reading frame) with a function not yet certain. The CDR3 totals 13 residues. With 4 bases removed from V and 3 bases from J, the gap between germline ends came to 10 bases. CDR3 nucleotide sequence: TGTGCCAGCAGCTGGGCCGTTGGCTACGAGCAGTACTTC. Translating it yields CASSWAVGYEQYF.

The chain links TRBV24-1 to TRBJ2-3; D not resolved. The V end lost 5 bases, the J end lost 5 bases, and 4 bases lay between the germline ends. The CDR3 length is 11 residues. CDR1 and CDR2 from the germline V gene are KGHDR and SFDVKD. In nucleotides, the CDR3 is TGTGCCACCAGTGGAGGAGATACGCAGTATTTT. Protein product: CATSGGDTQYF.

The chain joins TRBV20-1 to TRBJ2-3, with D perhaps TRBD2 (5 bases). The ends were cut back, 3 bases at V and 0 bases at J, with 13 bases in the middle. There are 15 residues in the CDR3. Germline V gene data show CDR1 as DFQATT and CDR2 as SNEGSKA (reference sequence). CDR3 nucleotide sequence: TGCAGTGCTAGGGCAGCGGCGATTAGCACAGATACGCAGTATTTT. Its translation: CSARAAAISTDTQYF.

The rearrangement uses TRBV12-3 or TRBV12-4 and TRBJ2-1, with TRBD2 identical over 15 bases. The CDR3 is 16 residues long. Unmatched junction bases numbered 1, after V lost 6 bases and J lost 1 base. CDR3 amino acids: CASRGTSGRSYNEQFF. The DNA for the CDR3 is TGTGCCAGCAGGGGGACTAGCGGGAGGTCCTACAATGAGCAGTTCTTC.

This clonotype occurred a few times. This chain joins TRBV6-5 and TRBJ1-2, with TRBD1 identical over 10 bases. The CDR3 covers 15 residues. V was clipped by 7 bases and J by 3 bases; unmatched bases: 8. Germline assignment: CDR1 MNHEY and CDR2 SVGAGI. CDR3 sequence (DNA): TGTGCCAGCACCACTTCGACAGGGGGCCACTATGGCTACACCTTC. Translating it yields CASTTSTGGHYGYTF.